This TCR beta chain was sequenced in a study of T cells in Graves' hyperthyroidism and ophthalmopathy. Overall study results and limits: Expanded thyroid clonotypes (above 0.001) were mostly also found in blood. The model predicted ophthalmopathy a median roughly 6.5 months before onset.

Disease duration under 2 months; hyperthyroidism patients were aged 18 to 65. Source material for PBMCs was around 10 ml fresh peripheral blood. Authors of the study amplified TCR beta CDR3 regions from RNA transcripts. First-round RT-PCR with HTBI primers amplified the TCR CDR3 region. TCRdb reprocessed the multiplex PCR reads via MiXCR and lists one record per CDR3 protein. The profile shows roughly 170,000 distinct CDR3 sequences, more than 15% of them singletons. This CDR3 spans 15 amino acids. V was clipped by 5 bases and J by 7 bases, with 21 bases between them. From germline, CDR1 is MNHEY and CDR2 SMNVEV (reference sequence). In its sample, this clonotype was seen many times. The target antigen is unknown.

The rearrangement links TRBV27 to TRBJ2-7, with D perhaps TRBD2 (6 bases). This receptor was obtained from a woman in her forties or fifties with Graves' hyperthyroidism. The source material was blood. The CDR3 coding sequence is TGTGCCAGCAGTACCCTACCGGGTCCCCGGGGGGAGCAGTACTTC. This codes for CASSTLPGPRGEQYF.